Shown below are 32 T cell receptor beta chains from a single sample sequenced in a study of T cell clonotyping in hematopoietic cell transplantation. Data came from immunoSEQ multiplex PCR; TCRdb stores just in-frame clones and leaves some out. Among 6,000 to 9,500 clones, approximately 92% were seen once, and the ten largest hold about 4.5%. Sequenced material: PBMCs, taken 180 days after allogeneic stem cell transplant. The receptors stem from a female patient in her forties or fifties who had an allogeneic stem cell transplant from an unrelated donor, so the T cells may come from the graft donor. Some clones in this sample may be carry-over from other donors' samples.

The rearrangement uses TRBV5-4 and TRBJ1-3, with D maybe TRBD1 (5 bases). The CDR3 length is 16 residues. V lost 0 bases and J 5 bases, leaving 15 bases between the germline ends. The germline V gene has CDR1 SGHNT and CDR2 YYREEE (reference sequence). The CDR3 region has the DNA TGTGCCAGCAGCTTGGATAGGGGAGTGGGGAGAAACACCATATATTTT. This translates into CASSLDRGVGRNTIYF.

The chain is built from TRBV30 and TRBJ2-5, with TRBD2 matching 8 bases. Per the germline V gene, CDR1 is GTSNPN and CDR2 is SVGIG (reference sequence). The CDR3 has 14 amino acids. Trimming at V came to 2 bases and at J to 5 bases, leaving 7 bases not matched to a gene. DNA for the CDR3: TGTGCCTGGAGTTTGTTCAGCGGGAGTGAGACCCAGTACTTC. Amino acids: CAWSLFSGSETQYF. Together with reference TRBV30 and TRBJ2-5, the CDR3 gives the full variable domain: SQTIHQWPATLVQPVGSPLSLECTVEGTSNPNLYWYRQAAGRGLQLLFYSVGIGQISSEVPQNLSASRPQDRQFILSSKKLLLSDSGFYLCAWSLFSGSETQYFGPGTRLLVL.

The V gene is TRBV2, the J gene TRBJ2-5; the D is unclear. CDR1 SNHLY and CDR2 FYNNEI come from the germline V gene. CDR3 length: 12 residues. The germline V and J ends were trimmed by 0 bases and 12 bases, with 11 bases remaining between them. The CDR3 region has the DNA TGTGCCAGCAGTGAAGCCCCGAGAGGCAAGTACTTC. Its translation is CASSEAPRGKYF.

This sequence joins TRBV11-1 and TRBJ2-1; TRBD2 aligns across 13 bases. Germline V gene lookup returns CDR1 SGHAT and CDR2 FQDESV (reference sequence). Unmatched junction bases numbered 11, after V lost 8 bases and J lost 7 bases. CDR3 length: 16 amino acids. This chain's CDR3 is CASGERTSGGYNEQFF. In DNA form, the CDR3 reads TGTGCCAGCGGGGAGCGGACTAGCGGGGGTTATAATGAGCAGTTCTTC.

V is TRBV18 and J is TRBJ1-4; D perhaps matches TRBD1 (6 bases). The CDR3 runs to 14 residues. Deletions cut 6 bases from V and 4 bases from J, with 12 bases between. Germline-derived CDR1 and CDR2 are KGHSH and LQKENI. CDR3 in amino acids: CASSPGAGNEKLFF. The CDR3 DNA reads as TGTGCCAGCTCCCCAGGGGCTGGTAATGAAAAACTGTTTTTT.

The chain carries TRBV11-2 and TRBJ2-2, with D maybe TRBD1 (5 bases). CDR1 is SGHAT, CDR2 FQNNGV, per germline. This CDR3 has 15 residues. V lost 1 base to trimming and J lost 4 bases, with 10 bases between them. The CDR3 is CASSLGSGPTGELFF. The CDR3 DNA is TGTGCCAGCAGCTTAGGATCAGGGCCCACCGGGGAGCTGTTTTTT.

The chain has TRBV10-1 and TRBJ1-2, with D tentatively TRBD1 (6 bases). Germline assignment: CDR1 WNHNN and CDR2 SYGVQD (reference sequence). The CDR3 length is 13 residues. The ends were cut back, 5 bases at V and 5 bases at J, with 12 bases in the middle. The CDR3 DNA reads as TGCGCCAGCAGTAAAGACAGGAAGTATGGCTACACCTTC. Encoded protein: CASSKDRKYGYTF.

This chain joins TRBV4-3 and TRBJ2-7; D possibly uses TRBD1 or TRBD2 (5 bases each). The CDR3 consists of 17 residues. The V and J ends lost 0 bases and 4 bases respectively, with 19 bases between them. Germline CDR1 and CDR2: LGHNA and YSLEER. CDR3 in DNA: TGCGCCAGCAGCCAAGATCGAGGGGCTAGCATGAGATACGAGCAGTACTTC. Translated: CASSQDRGASMRYEQYF.

The J gene is TRBJ1-2, the V gene TRBV14; perhaps TRBD1 as D (6 bases). V lost 4 bases and J 0 bases, leaving 12 bases between the germline ends. There are 15 residues in the CDR3. Germline CDR1 reads SGHDN; CDR2 reads FVKESK. This chain's CDR3 is CASSPLQGPNYGYTF. The CDR3 DNA is TGTGCCAGCAGCCCATTACAGGGCCCTAACTATGGCTACACCTTC.

The V and J genes are TRBV11-3 and TRBJ2-3; TRBD1 aligns across 9 bases. The CDR3 totals 14 residues. The ends lost 3 bases at V and 5 bases at J; junction bases unmatched: 3. CDR1 and CDR2 from the germline V gene are SGHNT and YENEEA. CDR3 amino acids: CASSFRTGEDTQYF. The CDR3 DNA reads TGTGCCAGCAGCTTCAGGACAGGGGAAGATACGCAGTATTTT.

The chain uses TRBV4-2 and TRBJ2-1, with 10 nucleotides matching TRBD2. This CDR3 has 15 amino acids. With V trimmed by 1 base and J by 6 bases, 3 bases remained unmatched. Germline CDR1 and CDR2: LGHNA and YNFKEQ. CDR3 protein: CASSQGSGGANEQFF. In DNA form, the CDR3 reads TGTGCCAGCAGCCAAGGGAGCGGGGGGGCCAATGAGCAGTTCTTC.

The CDR3 region has the DNA TGCGGTAGCGGGCGGTACAATGAGCAGTTCTTC. Encoded protein: CGSGRYNEQFF. V and J are TRBV20-1 and TRBJ2-1; 7 bases line up with TRBD2. From germline, CDR1 is DFQATT and CDR2 SNEGSKA (reference sequence). There are 11 residues in the CDR3.

The rearrangement links TRBV2 to TRBJ1-5; tentatively, D is TRBD1 (5 bases). V lost 7 bases and J 0 bases, leaving 10 bases between the germline ends. Germline V gene sequence: CDR1 SNHLY, CDR2 FYNNEI. This CDR3 is 14 amino acids long. The CDR3 here is CASKGPRSNQPQHF. The CDR3 nucleotides read TGTGCCAGCAAGGGGCCGCGTAGCAATCAGCCCCAGCATTTT.

J is TRBJ1-3 and V is TRBV30, with D possibly matching TRBD1 (5 bases). This CDR3 contains 15 residues. Germline lookup yields CDR1 GTSNPN and CDR2 SVGIG (reference sequence). V lost 0 bases to trimming and J lost 0 bases, with 9 bases between them. The CDR3, as DNA: TGTGCCTGGAGTGTCGACGGGGCCTCTGGAAACACCATATATTTT. Translated, it gives CAWSVDGASGNTIYF.

This chain links TRBV9 with TRBJ1-2; a possible D gene is TRBD1 (5 bases). Germline V lookup: CDR1 SGDLS, CDR2 YYNGEE. V lost 3 bases and J 0 bases, leaving 12 bases between the germline ends. The CDR3 is made up of 15 amino acids. The CDR3, as DNA: TGTGCCAGCAGCGCGCGGGACCAAGCTAACTATGGCTACACCTTC. Its translation: CASSARDQANYGYTF.

The chain recombines TRBV2 with TRBJ2-5, with 7 bases matching TRBD1. The trim removed 1 base at V and 1 base at J, leaving 3 bases unmatched. This CDR3 has 15 amino acids. CDR1 and CDR2 from the germline V gene are SNHLY and FYNNEI. The CDR3 nucleotides are TGTGCCAGCAGTGAAGAAAGGACAGGCCAAGAGACCCAGTACTTC. It specifies CASSEERTGQETQYF. Full variable domain (remainder filled in from reference TRBV2 and TRBJ2-5): EPEVTQTPSHQVTQMGQEVILRCVPISNHLYFYWYRQILGQKVEFLVSFYNNEISEKSEIFDDQFSVERPDGSNFTLKIRSTKLEDSAMYFCASSEERTGQETQYFGPGTRLLVL.

The chain recombines TRBV25-1 with TRBJ1-1; weak D call: TRBD1 (5 bases). Per the germline V gene, CDR1 is MGHDK and CDR2 is SYGVNS. The V and J ends lost 2 bases and 1 base respectively, with 17 bases between them. This CDR3 spans 17 amino acids. The CDR3 sequence is CASSERIGKGSNTEAFF. The CDR3 DNA reads as TGTGCCAGCAGTGAAAGGATCGGTAAGGGGTCGAACACTGAAGCTTTCTTT.

The chain combines TRBV30 with TRBJ1-2; 7 bases fit TRBD1. With 2 bases clipped from V and 7 bases from J, the junction kept 7 bases outside the gene matches. The V gene's germline CDR1 is GTSNPN and CDR2 SVGIG (reference sequence). The CDR3 consists of 13 residues. CDR3 residues: CAWSTGVVRGYTF. The CDR3 DNA sequence: TGTGCCTGGAGTACAGGGGTCGTCCGTGGCTACACCTTC. Complete variable domain (other parts from reference TRBV30 and TRBJ1-2): SQTIHQWPATLVQPVGSPLSLECTVEGTSNPNLYWYRQAAGRGLQLLFYSVGIGQISSEVPQNLSASRPQDRQFILSSKKLLLSDSGFYLCAWSTGVVRGYTFGSGTRLTVV.

The rearrangement links TRBV10-3 to TRBJ1-1, with unresolved D. CDR3 length: 14 amino acids. The germline V gene encodes CDR1 ENHRY and CDR2 SYGVKD. Deletions cut 3 bases from V and 10 bases from J, with 18 bases between. CDR3 region: CAISDGNRPRGAFF. DNA of the CDR3: TGTGCCATCAGTGACGGAAACCGACCGCGGGGAGCTTTCTTT.

The chain recombines TRBV6-5 with TRBJ1-4; D unclear. The CDR3 extends over 12 amino acids. V shed 2 bases and J shed 8 bases, with 6 bases lying between them. The germline gives CDR1 MNHEY, CDR2 SVGAGI. The CDR3 nucleotides are TGTGCCAGCAGTTACCCGGGAGAAAAACTGTTTTTT. Residues: CASSYPGEKLFF.

The V gene is TRBV21-1, the J gene TRBJ2-7; the D call in the table, TRBD1, was not verified against the DNA. TRBV21-1 is a pseudogene. The CDR3 has 16 amino acids. CDR3 bases: TGTGCCAGCAGCGCTCACCGGGACAGGGGGCTCGACGAGCAGTACTTC. Protein: CASSAHRDRGLDEQYF.

The sample holds one count of this clone. The CDR3 sequence: CASSPRQGDGYTF. The CDR3 nucleotides read TGTGCCAGCTCACCAAGACAGGGGGATGGCTACACCTTC. The V and J genes are TRBV18 and TRBJ1-2; 9 nucleotides agree with TRBD1. This CDR3 contains 13 residues. V gave up 2 bases and J gave up 6 bases; unmatched junction bases: 1. Germline V lookup: CDR1 KGHSH, CDR2 LQKENI.

The chain links TRBV5-4 to TRBJ2-7; D uncertain. The length of the CDR3 is 15 residues. CDR1 is SGHNT, CDR2 YYREEE, per germline (reference sequence). Trimming pared 3 bases from V and 4 bases from J, leaving 17 bases between. CDR3 DNA: TGTGCCAGCAGCTCCTTACACTCGGCGCAATACGAGCAGTACTTC. Translated, it gives CASSSLHSAQYEQYF.

The V and J genes are TRBV19 and TRBJ1-4; perhaps TRBD1 as D (6 bases). The CDR3 spans 15 residues. Germline values: CDR1 LNHDA, CDR2 SQIVND (reference sequence). Trimming pared 5 bases from V and 7 bases from J, leaving 17 bases between. The CDR3 protein is CASSSGGAGSEKLFF. Here the CDR3 DNA reads TGTGCCAGTAGTTCCGGGGGCGCGGGTAGTGAAAAACTGTTTTTT.

The chain is built from TRBV7-2 and TRBJ2-2; D may be TRBD1 or TRBD2 (5 bases each). Trimming took 0 bases from V and 5 from J, leaving 10 bases between them. This CDR3 spans 15 amino acids. CDR1 and CDR2 from the germline V gene are SGHTA and FQGNSA. Here the CDR3 DNA reads TGTGCCAGCAGCTTAGCTCCAGGGAGTACCGGGGAGCTGTTTTTT. It translates to CASSLAPGSTGELFF.

J is TRBJ1-1 and V is TRBV27; the D is unclear. The CDR3 is made up of 14 amino acids. CDR1 and CDR2 from the germline V gene are MNHEY and SMNVEV (reference sequence). Trimming stripped 2 bases from V and 1 base from J, with 8 bases between. The CDR3 sequence is CASSLLFKNTEAFF. CDR3 DNA sequence: TGTGCCAGCAGTTTACTCTTTAAGAACACTGAAGCTTTCTTT.

This clone was counted once. The chain employs TRBV19 and TRBJ1-5; 11 positions match TRBD1. The CDR3 length is 16 residues. Germline V CDR1 and CDR2: LNHDA, SQIVND (reference sequence). V lost 5 bases and J lost 5; bases outside the gene matches: 8. The chain's CDR3 is CASSPQDRGQYQPQHF. CDR3 sequence (DNA): TGTGCCAGTAGTCCTCAGGACAGGGGGCAATATCAGCCCCAGCATTTT. Full variable domain (missing parts from reference TRBV19 and TRBJ1-5): DGGITQSPKYLFRKEGQNVTLSCEQNLNHDAMYWYRQDPGQGLRLIYYSQIVNDFQKGDIAEGYSVSREKKESFPLTVTSAQKNPTAFYLCASSPQDRGQYQPQHFGDGTRLSIL.

This clone was observed a few times. Different DNA sequences within this sample yield the same CDR3. The chain recombines TRBV18 with TRBJ2-3; D remains ambiguous. CDR1 is KGHSH, CDR2 LQKENI, per germline. V was cut by 6 bases and J by 2 bases, with 12 bases left in between. The CDR3 totals 14 residues. CDR3 region: CASSPTRSTDTQYF. DNA of the CDR3: TGTGCCAGCTCCCCGACACGATCCACAGATACGCAGTATTTT.

The CDR3 DNA follows: TGTGCCAGTAGTATGGGGGTCGACGGGGGAGGGCAGTACTTC. It is translated as CASSMGVDGGGQYF. This chain uses TRBV19 with TRBJ2-7, with a weak D call TRBD2 (6 bases). The germline V and J ends were trimmed by 3 bases and 9 bases, with 18 bases remaining between them. CDR1 is LNHDA, CDR2 SQIVND, per germline (reference sequence). The CDR3 has 14 residues.

The gene calls are TRBV6-5 and TRBJ2-4; D not certain. Germline V gene lookup returns CDR1 MNHEY and CDR2 SVGAGI. CDR3 length: 15 residues. V gave up 6 bases and J gave up 1 base, with 13 bases separating them. The DNA for the CDR3 is TGTGCCAGCAGCCCAAGGGTGACGGCCAAAAACATTCAGTACTTC. Translation gives CASSPRVTAKNIQYF.

This clone came up once. The V call is TRBV2, the J call TRBJ2-3, with TRBD2 identical over 11 bases. The germline V gene has CDR1 SNHLY and CDR2 FYNNEI. The CDR3 runs to 15 residues. The junction had 3 bases not matched to a gene; V was cut back by 7 bases and J by 0 bases. CDR3 bases: TGTGCCAGCACCTTAGCGGGGGGGAGCACAGATACGCAGTATTTT. This sequence encodes CASTLAGGSTDTQYF.

The rearrangement links TRBV6-4 to TRBJ2-7, with TRBD2 identical over 10 bases. The CDR3 totals 19 residues. The germline V gene has CDR1 MRHNA and CDR2 SNTAGT. With 4 bases clipped from V and 3 bases from J, the junction kept 18 bases outside the gene matches. CDR3 sequence (DNA): TGTGCCAGCAGTGGACCGGGACTAGCGAGTATACGAACACTCTACGAGCAGTACTTC. This translates into CASSGPGLASIRTLYEQYF.